The 3 T cell receptor beta chains below come from one sample, sequenced in a study of control samples from healthy donors and cancer patients. Libraries were prepared by immunoSEQ multiplex PCR; TCRdb keeps only in-frame clonotypes and omits some of them. Among 150,000 to 200,000 clones listed, around 90% were seen once. The source material was blood. The receptors stem from a woman aged 40 to 50 in good health.

V gene TRBV3-1 (or the pseudogene TRBV3-2) combines with J gene TRBJ2-1; 12 positions agree with TRBD1. This CDR3 region has 17 residues. With 3 bases clipped from V and 4 bases from J, the junction kept 7 bases outside the gene matches. Germline assignment: CDR1 LGHDT and CDR2 YNNKEL (reference sequence). CDR3 DNA: TGTGCCAGCAGCCACCTCGGGACAGGGGGCTCATACAATGAGCAGTTCTTC. Amino acids: CASSHLGTGGSYNEQFF.

This rearrangement joins TRBV15 to TRBJ1-2; TRBD1 is a possible D gene (5 bases). The CDR3 length is 15 residues. V lost 1 base and J 0 bases, leaving 9 bases between the germline ends. Germline CDR1 reads LNHNV; CDR2 reads YYDKDF (reference sequence). The CDR3 DNA reads TGTGCCACCAGCAGAGGAAGGGGCACTAACTATGGCTACACCTTC. Its translation is CATSRGRGTNYGYTF.

The rearrangement joins TRBV6-2 or TRBV6-3 to TRBJ2-3, with 10 bases that match TRBD2. The CDR3 is 16 amino acids. The junction had 2 bases not matched to a gene; V was cut back by 0 bases and J by 2 bases. The germline CDR1 and CDR2 sequences are MNHEY and SVGEGT. The CDR3 is CASSYSSGGDTDTQYF. CDR3 coding DNA: TGTGCCAGCAGTTACTCGAGCGGGGGGGACACAGATACGCAGTATTTT.